The sequence of this T cell receptor beta chain was determined in a study of T cells expressing NK-cell markers. Study summary: Serological testing identified seven of the eight sequenced donors as HCMV-seropositive and one as seronegative. Study-level points and caveats: The study found these clonotypes also leading the CD3+CD56-NKG2C+ fraction in a few donors. In 5 or 6 donors, dominant CD3+CD56+NKG2C+ clonotypes ranked among the top 10 CD8+ clonotypes.

Libraries used 5'RACE template switching adding universal primer site and UMIs. Each CDR3 protein gets one entry in TCRdb, which reprocessed the 5' RACE reads and gives no DNA. The repertoire table contains hundreds of thousands of distinct CDR3 sequences. With respect to this clonotype: Its antigen is unknown.

The CDR3 is made up of 12 amino acids. CDR1 and CDR2 from the germline V gene are ENHRY and SYGVKD. Material for sequencing was blood T cells: a sorted CD56 or NKG2C T cell subset, CD4+ or CD8+ T cells, or bulk PBMC T cells (not recorded which). The receptor was isolated from a man in his late teens or twenties in good health. V is TRBV10-3 and J is TRBJ2-1. The CDR3 region is CAISALSNEQFF.